The 16 T cell receptor beta chains below were found in one sample sequenced in a study of cytomegalovirus exposure and HLA in healthy donors. Researchers ran the PCR with 60 Vbeta and 13 Jbeta primers. TCRdb keeps only in-frame clones here, not all; method: immunoSEQ multiplex PCR. Of fewer than 110,000 clones listed, less than 80% were seen once; the top ten hold around 4.1%. The material sequenced was PBMCs. These receptors were taken from a man between 35 and 55 years old in good health and CMV-seronegative.

The chain links TRBV28 to TRBJ1-6, with 11 nucleotides matching TRBD1. This CDR3 is 13 amino acids long. Germline CDR1 is MDHEN and CDR2 is SYDVKM. V gave up 10 bases and J gave up 9 bases; unmatched junction bases: 5. The DNA for the CDR3 is TGTGCCATCTGGGACAGGGGGGCTTCACCCCTCCACTTT. Translation: CAIWDRGASPLHF.

The rearrangement uses TRBV10-1 and TRBJ2-1; 10 nucleotides align to TRBD2. V was pared by 0 bases and J by 4 bases, with 12 bases of the junction left unmatched. The CDR3 is 19 amino acids. Germline values: CDR1 WNHNN, CDR2 SYGVQD (reference sequence). CDR3: CASSESGLAGARPYNEQFF. CDR3 nucleotides: TGCGCCAGCAGTGAGTCGGGTCTAGCGGGGGCCCGTCCTTACAATGAGCAGTTCTTC.

The chain has TRBV7-2 and TRBJ2-2; 10 nucleotides match TRBD1. The CDR3 loop spans 14 amino acids. Germline V gives CDR1 SGHTA, CDR2 FQGNSA. V trimming: 5 bases; J trimming: 5 bases; junction bases outside the gene matches: 2. The CDR3 here is CASSRDRGTGELFF. In DNA form, the CDR3 reads TGTGCCAGCAGCAGGGACAGGGGAACCGGGGAGCTGTTTTTT.

The V and J genes are TRBV6-5 and TRBJ2-5, with a tentative D call TRBD1 (6 bases). CDR3 length: 15 residues. Trimming left V 5 bases short and J 1 base short, with 14 bases between. Germline values: CDR1 MNHEY, CDR2 SVGAGI. The CDR3 coding sequence is TGTGCCAGCAGTCCCGAAGACAGGAGCCAAGAGACCCAGTACTTC. It translates to CASSPEDRSQETQYF.

The chain has TRBV7-8 and TRBJ2-7; D is unclear. Germline assignment: CDR1 SGHVS and CDR2 FQNEAQ. This CDR3 region has 15 residues. V was clipped by 3 bases and J by 6 bases, with 18 bases between them. As DNA, the CDR3 is TGTGCCAGCAGCTTGGAGTCCGGGTCTCATAGCGAGCAGTACGTC. Residues: CASSLESGSHSEQYV.

V gene TRBV19 combines with J gene TRBJ2-1; 11 nucleotides match TRBD1. The CDR3 contains 15 residues. V lost 4 bases, J lost 7 bases, and 6 bases stayed unmatched. Per the germline V gene, CDR1 is LNHDA and CDR2 is SQIVND (reference sequence). CDR3 protein: CASSTAGQGGNEQFF. As DNA, the CDR3 is TGTGCCAGTAGTACGGCGGGACAGGGGGGTAATGAGCAGTTCTTC. The complete variable domain, with remaining parts taken from reference TRBV19 and TRBJ2-1, reads DGGITQSPKYLFRKEGQNVTLSCEQNLNHDAMYWYRQDPGQGLRLIYYSQIVNDFQKGDIAEGYSVSREKKESFPLTVTSAQKNPTAFYLCASSTAGQGGNEQFFGPGTRLTVL.

CDR3 DNA: TGCGCCAGCAGCCCGGCCCTTTTTAGCGGGGGGGCTGGGGACGAGCAGTACTTC. Protein product: CASSPALFSGGAGDEQYF. This chain links TRBV5-1 with TRBJ2-7; 11 positions agree with TRBD2. Germline V lookup: CDR1 SGHRS, CDR2 YFSETQ. With V trimmed by 4 bases and J by 5 bases, 17 bases remained unmatched. This CDR3 has 18 residues.

This chain links TRBV10-1 with TRBJ1-2; 9 bases line up with TRBD1. J lost 6 bases, V lost 3 bases, and 14 bases had no gene match. CDR1 and CDR2 from the germline V gene are WNHNN and SYGVQD (reference sequence). The CDR3 is 17 amino acids. The CDR3 loop is CASSESGQGTGMDGYTF. The CDR3 nucleotides are TGCGCCAGCAGTGAAAGCGGACAGGGGACGGGTATGGATGGCTACACCTTC.

The V and J genes are TRBV19 and TRBJ1-2; D gene unclear. Looked up from germline, CDR1 is LNHDA and CDR2 is SQIVND (reference sequence). V lost 3 bases and J lost 5, with 13 bases in between. The CDR3 spans 14 residues. CDR3 loop: CASSIVARPYGYTF. The CDR3 DNA reads TGTGCCAGTAGTATTGTCGCCAGGCCGTATGGCTACACCTTC.

The chain uses TRBV5-1 and TRBJ1-1; 8 bases map to TRBD1. Germline V lookup: CDR1 SGHRS, CDR2 YFSETQ. Trimming at V came to 4 bases and at J to 1 base, leaving 9 bases not matched to a gene. The CDR3 has 16 residues. CDR3 sequence: CASSQDRGGTNTEAFF. The DNA of the CDR3 is TGCGCCAGCAGCCAAGACAGGGGAGGTACGAACACTGAAGCTTTCTTT.

Only one count was recorded for this clone. The chain has TRBV25-1 and TRBJ2-2, with TRBD1 as a possible D gene (5 bases). V was pared by 7 bases and J by 6 bases, with 12 bases between. CDR3 size: 13 residues. Germline lookup yields CDR1 MGHDK and CDR2 SYGVNS. The CDR3 spells CASISRQSGELFF. The DNA for the CDR3 is TGTGCCAGCATATCTAGACAGTCCGGGGAGCTGTTTTTT.

The chain employs TRBV10-1 and TRBJ2-1; 8 bases fit TRBD2. J was trimmed by 7 bases and V by 6 bases; bases with no gene match: 8. Germline V gene data show CDR1 as WNHNN and CDR2 as SYGVQD (reference sequence). This CDR3 contains 14 residues. DNA of the CDR3: TGCGCCAGCAGACCCGGGGGGGCTGTAAATGAGCAGTTCTTC. Its protein is CASRPGGAVNEQFF.

The chain couples TRBV9 to TRBJ1-4; 8 nucleotides line up with TRBD1. The V gene end was trimmed by 3 bases and the J gene end by 10 bases; junction bases not matched to a gene: 8. CDR1 SGDLS and CDR2 YYNGEE come from the germline V gene. There are 14 residues in the CDR3. CDR3 bases: TGTGCCAGCAGCGCCGGACAGGGAGGTGGAAAACTGTTTTTT. Amino acid sequence: CASSAGQGGGKLFF.

The chain joins TRBV28 to TRBJ2-3, with 8 bases identical to TRBD1. Trimming cost V 7 bases and J 8 bases; bases outside gene matches: 11. The germline V gene encodes CDR1 MDHEN and CDR2 SYDVKM. This CDR3 is 14 amino acids long. The CDR3 spells CASTGQGLVGTQYF. The CDR3 DNA reads TGTGCCAGCACCGGACAGGGATTGGTAGGTACGCAGTATTTT.

J is TRBJ2-1 and V is TRBV27; D is unresolved. CDR3 length: 13 amino acids. V dropped 1 base and J dropped 10 bases, with 11 bases sitting between them. Germline loops: CDR1 MNHEY, CDR2 SMNVEV (reference sequence). This CDR3 is CASSLWRFEEQFF. The CDR3 DNA follows: TGTGCCAGCAGTTTATGGCGGTTCGAGGAGCAGTTCTTC.

This sequence joins TRBV10-1 and TRBJ2-1; 7 bases fit TRBD1. From germline, CDR1 is WNHNN and CDR2 SYGVQD (reference sequence). After removal of 10 bases from V and 9 bases from J, the junction contained 15 bases not matched to a gene. This CDR3 spans 14 amino acids. CDR3 nucleotides: TGCGCCACCGTCAGGGGGAGAGAACAATGTGAGCAGTTCTTC. Its translation: CATVRGREQCEQFF.